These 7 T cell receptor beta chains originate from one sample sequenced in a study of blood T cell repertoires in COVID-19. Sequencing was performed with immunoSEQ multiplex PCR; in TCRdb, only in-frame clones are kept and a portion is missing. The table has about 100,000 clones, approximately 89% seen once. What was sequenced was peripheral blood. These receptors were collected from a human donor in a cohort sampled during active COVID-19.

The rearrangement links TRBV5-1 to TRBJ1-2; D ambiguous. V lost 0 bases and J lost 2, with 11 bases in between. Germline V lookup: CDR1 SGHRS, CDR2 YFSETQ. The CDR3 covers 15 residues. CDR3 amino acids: CASSLDFSENYGYTF. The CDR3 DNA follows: TGCGCCAGCAGCTTGGATTTCAGCGAGAACTATGGCTACACCTTC.

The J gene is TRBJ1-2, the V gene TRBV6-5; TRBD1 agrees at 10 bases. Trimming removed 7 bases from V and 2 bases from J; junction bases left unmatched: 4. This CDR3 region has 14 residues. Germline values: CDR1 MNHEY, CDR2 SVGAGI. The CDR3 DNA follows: TGTGCCAGCATGCGGGGACAGGGGAACTATGGCTACACCTTC. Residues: CASMRGQGNYGYTF.

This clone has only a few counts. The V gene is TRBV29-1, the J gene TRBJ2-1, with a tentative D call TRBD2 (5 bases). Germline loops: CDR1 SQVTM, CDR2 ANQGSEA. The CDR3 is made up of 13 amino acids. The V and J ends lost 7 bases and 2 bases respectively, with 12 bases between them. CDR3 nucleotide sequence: TGCAGCGGTCTAGCAGCAGCCTACAATGAGCAGTTCTTC. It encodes CSGLAAAYNEQFF.

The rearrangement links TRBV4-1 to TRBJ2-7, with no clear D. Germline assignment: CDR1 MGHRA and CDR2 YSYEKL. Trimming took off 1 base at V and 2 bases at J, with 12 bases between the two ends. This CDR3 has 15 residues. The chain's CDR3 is CASSQVQTLAYEQYF. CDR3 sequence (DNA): TGCGCCAGCAGCCAAGTTCAGACTTTAGCCTACGAGCAGTACTTC.

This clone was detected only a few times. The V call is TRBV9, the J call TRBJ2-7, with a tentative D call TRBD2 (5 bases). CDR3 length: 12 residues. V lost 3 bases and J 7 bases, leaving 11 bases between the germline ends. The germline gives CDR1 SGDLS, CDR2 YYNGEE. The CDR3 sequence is CASSAGSLEQYF. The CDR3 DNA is TGTGCCAGCAGCGCGGGGAGCCTTGAGCAGTACTTC.

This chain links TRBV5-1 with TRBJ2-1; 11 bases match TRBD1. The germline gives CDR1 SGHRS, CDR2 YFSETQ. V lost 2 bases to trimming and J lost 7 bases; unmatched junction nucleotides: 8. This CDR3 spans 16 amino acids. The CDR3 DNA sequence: TGCGCCAGCAGCTTCCCCCGGGACAGGGGGGGGAATGAGCAGTTCTTC. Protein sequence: CASSFPRDRGGNEQFF.

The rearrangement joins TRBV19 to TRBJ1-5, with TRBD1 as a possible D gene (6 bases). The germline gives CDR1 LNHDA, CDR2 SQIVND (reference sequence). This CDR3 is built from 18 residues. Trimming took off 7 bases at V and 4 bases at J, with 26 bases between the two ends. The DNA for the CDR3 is TGTGCCAGTACCATATCACGCCCGGGGGGCCGGGCAAATCAGCCCCAGCATTTT. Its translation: CASTISRPGGRANQPQHF. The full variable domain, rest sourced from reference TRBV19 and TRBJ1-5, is DGGITQSPKYLFRKEGQNVTLSCEQNLNHDAMYWYRQDPGQGLRLIYYSQIVNDFQKGDIAEGYSVSREKKESFPLTVTSAQKNPTAFYLCASTISRPGGRANQPQHFGDGTRLSIL.